The clone carrying this TCR beta chain has a single count. The antigen remains undetermined. The sample originates from a study of T cell responses to AZD1222 COVID-19 vaccine. Study results and caveats: Donor demographics were predominantly white British with a female majority; clonal diversity may be underestimated. Among AZD1222 vaccinees, only six or seven were seropositive at baseline.

Germline CDR1 LNHNV, CDR2 YYDKDF (reference sequence). CDR3 size: 16 residues. The V gene end was trimmed by 3 bases and the J gene end by 4 bases; junction bases not matched to a gene: 1. Libraries were prepared by immunoSEQ multiplex PCR; TCRdb keeps only in-frame clonotypes and omits some of them. Of approximately 100,000 clones in the sample, about 87% were seen once. The sequencing used peripheral blood, collected 28 days after the second AZD1222 dose. J is TRBJ2-3 and V is TRBV15, with 16 bases matching TRBD2. This receptor was identified in an adult who received the AZD1222 COVID-19 vaccine. DNA of the CDR3: TGTGCCACCAGCAGGGGACTAGCGGGGGGGTCAGATACGCAGTATTTT. It specifies CATSRGLAGGSDTQYF.